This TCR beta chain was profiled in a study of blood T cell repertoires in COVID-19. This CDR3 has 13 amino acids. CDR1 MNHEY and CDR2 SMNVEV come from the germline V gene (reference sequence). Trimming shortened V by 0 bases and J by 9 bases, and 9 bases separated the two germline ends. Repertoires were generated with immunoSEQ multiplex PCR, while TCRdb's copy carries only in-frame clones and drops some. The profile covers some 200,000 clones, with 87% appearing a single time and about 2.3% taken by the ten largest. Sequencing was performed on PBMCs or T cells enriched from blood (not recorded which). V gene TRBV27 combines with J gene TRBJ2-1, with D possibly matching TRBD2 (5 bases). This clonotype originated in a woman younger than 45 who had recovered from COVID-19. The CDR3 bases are TGTGCCAGCAGTTTATCGGAGCGGAGTGAGCAGTTCTTC. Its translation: CASSLSERSEQFF.